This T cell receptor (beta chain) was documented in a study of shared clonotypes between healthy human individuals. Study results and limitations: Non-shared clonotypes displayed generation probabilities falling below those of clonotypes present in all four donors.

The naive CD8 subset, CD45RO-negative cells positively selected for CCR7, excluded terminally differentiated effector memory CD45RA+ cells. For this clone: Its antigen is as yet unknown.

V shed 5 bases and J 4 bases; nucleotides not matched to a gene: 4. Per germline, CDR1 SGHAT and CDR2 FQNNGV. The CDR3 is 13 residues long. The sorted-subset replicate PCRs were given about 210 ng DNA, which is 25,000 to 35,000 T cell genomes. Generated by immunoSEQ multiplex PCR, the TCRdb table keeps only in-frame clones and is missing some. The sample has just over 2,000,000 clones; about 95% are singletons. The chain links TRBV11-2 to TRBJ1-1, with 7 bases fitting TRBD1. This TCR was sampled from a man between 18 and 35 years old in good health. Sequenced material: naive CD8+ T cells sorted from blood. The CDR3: CASSPTGTTEAFF. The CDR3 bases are TGTGCCAGCAGCCCGACAGGGACCACTGAAGCTTTCTTT.